Listed here are 15 T cell receptor beta chains from one sample, sequenced in a study of liver allograft versus peripheral blood T cells. Whole-study context: Within transplanted livers, the T cell receptor repertoires were examined and compared against the repertoires present in the peripheral blood of liver transplant recipients.

TCRdb passed the reads through MiXCR, listing each CDR3 protein once. The profile covers thousands of distinct CDR3 sequences, with around 17% appearing a single time and roughly 58% taken by the ten largest. These receptors came from a human patient who had a liver transplant. T cells may partly derive from the graft donor.

The chain combines TRBV27 with TRBJ1-1; D might be TRBD1 (5 bases). The CDR3 length is 12 residues. Trimming removed 6 bases from V and 7 bases from J, with 12 bases in between. CDR1 MNHEY and CDR2 SMNVEV come from the germline V gene (reference sequence). CDR3 in amino acids: CASRYSGGEAFF. The CDR3 coding sequence is TGTGCCAGCAGATACTCCGGGGGTGAAGCTTTCTTT.

By share of the sample, this clonotype is medium-sized (0.01 to 0.1%). The J gene is TRBJ2-1, the V gene TRBV29-1; D gene ambiguous. Germline CDR1 is SQVTM and CDR2 is ANQGSEA. The CDR3 has 11 amino acids. V was trimmed by 7 bases and J by 7 bases, leaving 11 bases between them. The CDR3 protein is CSGIQVNEQFF. The CDR3 DNA reads TGCAGCGGAATCCAGGTAAATGAGCAGTTCTTC.

This clonotype has at least ten counts. The J gene is TRBJ1-6, the V gene TRBV6-1, with 11 bases that match TRBD1. This CDR3 is 13 amino acids long. Unmatched junction bases numbered 2, after V lost 7 bases and J lost 9 bases. CDR1 and CDR2 from the germline V gene are MNHNS and SASEGT. CDR3 DNA: TGTGCCAGCACGGGACAGGGGGTTTCACCCCTCCACTTT. Translating gives CASTGQGVSPLHF.

By proportion, this clonotype is medium-sized. This chain connects TRBV6-2 or TRBV6-3 to TRBJ2-1; the match to TRBD2 covers 13 bases. The CDR3 runs to 16 residues. The V and J ends lost 8 bases and 5 bases, in that order; junction bases with no gene match: 9. In germline, CDR1 is MNHEY, CDR2 SVGEGT. CDR3 in amino acids: CASGRTSGRSNNEQFF. The DNA for the CDR3 is TGTGCCAGCGGCAGGACTAGCGGGAGATCGAACAATGAGCAGTTCTTC.

The sample holds a few counts of this clonotype. The rearrangement uses TRBV14 and TRBJ1-2; the D gene is possibly TRBD1 (5 bases). This CDR3 is built from 17 residues. The germline CDR1 and CDR2 sequences are SGHDN and FVKESK. V shed 2 bases and J shed 3 bases, with 19 bases lying between them. The CDR3 DNA sequence: TGTGCCAGCAGCCAAAGCTCTTGGCGGGGGTTGGACTATGGCTACACCTTC. It yields the protein CASSQSSWRGLDYGYTF.

Only a few counts were recorded for this clonotype. The chain couples TRBV28 to TRBJ2-1; D is uncertain. The CDR3 sequence is 14 residues long. V was cut by 5 bases and J by 10 bases, with 18 bases left in between. Germline CDR1 is MDHEN and CDR2 is SYDVKM. The CDR3 here is CASSPSDGSREQFF. CDR3 nucleotide sequence: TGTGCCAGCAGTCCCTCGGACGGGTCCAGGGAGCAGTTCTTC.

This clonotype has at least ten counts. This chain connects TRBV6-1 to TRBJ2-1, with TRBD2 matching over 7 bases. The CDR3 totals 14 residues. Germline V gene lookup returns CDR1 MNHNS and CDR2 SASEGT. The ends lost 7 bases at V and 4 bases at J; junction bases unmatched: 7. This chain's CDR3 is CASKGGGGYNEQFF. For the CDR3, the DNA is TGTGCCAGCAAAGGTGGGGGAGGGTACAATGAGCAGTTCTTC.

V usage is TRBV13 and J usage is TRBJ2-3; D gene unclear. CDR3 length equals 14 residues. V lost 6 bases and J lost 4, with 14 bases in between. Germline V gene lookup returns CDR1 PRHDT and CDR2 FYEKMQ (reference sequence). For the CDR3, the DNA is TGTGCCAGCAGTTGGGCTGGGAATCCAGATACGCAGTATTTT. Protein sequence: CASSWAGNPDTQYF.

This clonotype was detected many times. The chain carries TRBV7-9 and TRBJ2-3, with 7 bases aligning to TRBD1. The germline gives CDR1 SEHNR, CDR2 FQNEAQ (reference sequence). The CDR3 runs to 15 residues. Unmatched junction bases numbered 5, after V lost 4 bases and J lost 1 base. CDR3 nucleotides: TGTGCCAGCAGCTCAAGACAGGGACGCACAGATACGCAGTATTTT. It is translated as CASSSRQGRTDTQYF.

Relative to its sample, this clonotype is medium-sized. The V call is TRBV9, the J call TRBJ1-1, with unresolved D. The ends were cut back, 0 bases at V and 7 bases at J, with 7 bases in the middle. CDR3 length equals 12 residues. The V gene's germline CDR1 is SGDLS and CDR2 YYNGEE. The CDR3 DNA is TGTGCCAGCAGCGTAGAGGGCAGTGAAGCTTTCTTT. Translating it yields CASSVEGSEAFF.

Concerning this clonotype: Since a much larger clone is just one base distant, this may be a read error. The V call is TRBV19, the J call TRBJ2-7; no reliable D call. CDR3 length equals 14 residues. Germline V gene data show CDR1 as LNHDA and CDR2 as SQIVND (reference sequence). The CDR3 DNA reads TGTGCCAGTAGTATGGGATCTTTCTCCTACGAGCAGCACTTC. As protein: CASSMGSFSYEQHF.

Sample share makes this clonotype medium-sized (0.01 to 0.1%). The V gene is TRBV29-1, the J gene TRBJ1-1; no definite D call. The CDR3 has 12 amino acids. Trimming took off 1 base at V and 7 bases at J, with 10 bases between the two ends. Germline CDR1 SQVTM, CDR2 ANQGSEA. Here the CDR3 DNA reads TGCAGCGTTGAAGGGGATAGAATTGAAGCTTTCTTT. Its protein is CSVEGDRIEAFF.

The chain combines TRBV9 with TRBJ2-7; D is ambiguous. V shed 4 bases and J shed 2 bases, with 13 bases lying between them. CDR1 and CDR2 (germline): SGDLS, YYNGEE. The CDR3 sequence is 14 residues long. CDR3 nucleotides: TGTGCCAGCAGCCCTCAGACGCGCACCTACGAGCAGTACTTC. This translates into CASSPQTRTYEQYF.

The gene calls are TRBV27 and TRBJ2-1; the D gene is possibly TRBD2 (5 bases). The V end lost 2 bases, the J end lost 2 bases, and 10 bases lay between the germline ends. The CDR3 contains 15 residues. The germline CDR1 and CDR2 sequences are MNHEY and SMNVEV (reference sequence). CDR3 sequence (DNA): TGTGCCAGCAGTTTACTAGCCTCCACCTACAATGAGCAGTTCTTC. This gives the protein CASSLLASTYNEQFF.

By its share, this clonotype is medium-sized. The chain is built from TRBV27 and TRBJ1-6; D remains ambiguous. Germline V gene sequence: CDR1 MNHEY, CDR2 SMNVEV (reference sequence). V was trimmed by 6 bases and J by 12 bases, leaving 12 bases between them. This CDR3 has 12 residues. This CDR3 reads CASRQLGLPLHF. The CDR3 DNA reads as TGTGCCAGCAGGCAATTGGGGTTACCCCTCCACTTT.